These 18 T cell receptor beta chains came from one sample sequenced in a study of blood T cell repertoires in COVID-19. The method was immunoSEQ multiplex PCR; TCRdb's version includes in-frame clones alone and lacks a portion of them. The repertoire holds 250,000 to 400,000 clones, with around 88% as singletons. Sequencing was done on a sample of peripheral blood. These receptors all come from a woman aged 25 to 39 with COVID-19, enrolled during active disease.

This chain uses TRBV9 with TRBJ2-1; TRBD2 aligns across 7 bases. There are 14 residues in the CDR3. The V segment lost 0 bases and the J segment 7 bases; nucleotides outside the gene matches: 4. Germline CDR1 and CDR2: SGDLS and YYNGEE. CDR3 region: CASSVGFGGNEQFF. The CDR3 DNA is TGTGCCAGCAGCGTAGGATTCGGGGGGAATGAGCAGTTCTTC.

The sample holds one count of this clone. This CDR3 is also generated by other DNA sequences in the sample. The genes are TRBV6-5 and TRBJ1-6; D gene uncertain. From germline, CDR1 is MNHEY and CDR2 SVGAGI. This CDR3 comprises 16 residues. The V and J ends lost 2 bases and 0 bases respectively, with 8 bases between them. CDR3 in amino acids: CASSYAESSYNSPLHF. The CDR3 bases are TGTGCCAGCAGTTACGCTGAGAGCTCCTATAATTCACCCCTCCACTTT.

The chain joins TRBV4-1 to TRBJ2-6, with 10 bases aligning to TRBD2. Germline V gene data show CDR1 as MGHRA and CDR2 as YSYEKL. With V trimmed by 8 bases and J by 2 bases, 9 bases remained unmatched. The CDR3 consists of 17 residues. CDR3 bases: TGCGCCAGCGAAACTAGCGGGGTCCCCCCTGGGGCCAACGTCCTGACTTTC. As protein: CASETSGVPPGANVLTF.

This clone was recorded a few times. The chain uses TRBV5-4 and TRBJ1-2; D ambiguous. The CDR3 spans 13 residues. The V gene lost 7 bases and the J gene lost 2 bases, with 12 bases spanning the gap. Germline lookup yields CDR1 SGHNT and CDR2 YYREEE (reference sequence). CDR3 nucleotides: TGTGCCAGCGGGCCCCCCGCCAACTATGGCTACACCTTC. It yields the protein CASGPPANYGYTF.

The chain is built from TRBV6-5 and TRBJ1-3; 7 nucleotides agree with TRBD1. Unmatched junction bases numbered 7, after V lost 5 bases and J lost 3 bases. The CDR3 is 15 amino acids. Germline assignment: CDR1 MNHEY and CDR2 SVGAGI. CDR3 protein: CASSRDRVNGNTIYF. The CDR3 DNA reads as TGTGCCAGCAGTCGCGACAGGGTTAATGGAAACACCATATATTTT.

This sequence joins TRBV27 and TRBJ1-2; 7 bases are a match to TRBD1. V lost 5 bases, J lost 2 bases, and 8 bases stayed unmatched. The CDR3 consists of 15 residues. The germline V gene has CDR1 MNHEY and CDR2 SMNVEV (reference sequence). CDR3 protein: CASSPTGLANYGYTF. The CDR3 DNA reads as TGTGCCAGCAGTCCGACAGGGTTAGCCAACTATGGCTACACCTTC.

This clone was detected a few times. This rearrangement joins TRBV2 to TRBJ1-6, with D possibly TRBD1 on 5 matching bases. The V end lost 11 bases, the J end lost 7 bases, and 15 bases lay between the germline ends. In germline, CDR1 is SNHLY, CDR2 FYNNEI. The CDR3 totals 13 residues. CDR3 in DNA: TGTGCCGCGGGCGGGGGGGAAAATTCACCCCTCCACTTT. Translation: CAAGGGENSPLHF. Full variable domain (remainder filled in from reference TRBV2 and TRBJ1-6): EPEVTQTPSHQVTQMGQEVILRCVPISNHLYFYWYRQILGQKVEFLVSFYNNEISEKSEIFDDQFSVERPDGSNFTLKIRSTKLEDSAMYFCAAGGGENSPLHFGNGTRLTVT.

This chain uses TRBV5-5 with TRBJ1-4; TRBD1 is a possible D gene (5 bases). The CDR3 runs 12 residues. The V end was cut by 8 bases, the J end by 10 bases, with 15 bases between. Per germline, CDR1 SGHKS and CDR2 YYEKEE (reference sequence). This CDR3 reads CASKAPQGKLFF. The DNA for the CDR3 is TGTGCCAGTAAAGCTCCTCAGGGAAAACTGTTTTTT.

In nucleotides, the CDR3 is TGTGCCAGCAGCCTCAGGGACAGTAATAGCAATCAGCCCCAGCATTTT. Protein: CASSLRDSNSNQPQHF. V is TRBV7-8 and J is TRBJ1-5; TRBD1 aligns across 7 bases. The CDR3 length is 16 residues. Germline CDR1 reads SGHVS; CDR2 reads FQNEAQ. The ends lost 5 bases at V and 0 bases at J; junction bases unmatched: 7.

DNA for the CDR3: TGCGCCAGCAGCCAAGTGTTCCAGGGGCCTCGAGACTATGGCTACACCTTC. The encoded protein is CASSQVFQGPRDYGYTF. This sequence joins TRBV4-1 and TRBJ1-2; weak D call: TRBD1 (6 bases). The germline V gene encodes CDR1 MGHRA and CDR2 YSYEKL. V shed 1 base and J shed 3 bases, with 18 bases lying between them. This CDR3 has 17 residues.

This chain uses TRBV25-1 with TRBJ2-7; 9 positions match TRBD1. The CDR3 is 14 residues long. V gave up 6 bases and J gave up 3 bases; unmatched junction bases: 6. In germline, CDR1 is MGHDK, CDR2 SYGVNS. CDR3 nucleotides: TGTGCCAGCAGCCTCGGGACAGGGATCTACGAGCAGTACTTC. This gives the protein CASSLGTGIYEQYF.

This chain links TRBV10-3 with TRBJ2-3; 10 bases fit TRBD1. The CDR3 totals 16 residues. The germline gives CDR1 ENHRY, CDR2 SYGVKD. The trim removed 0 bases at V and 6 bases at J, leaving 6 bases unmatched. The DNA for the CDR3 is TGTGCCATCAGTGAGTCGCCCCGACAGGGGGCGGATACGCAGTATTTT. Its translation is CAISESPRQGADTQYF.

The genes are TRBV13 and TRBJ1-1; weak D call: TRBD1 (5 bases). CDR1 PRHDT and CDR2 FYEKMQ come from the germline V gene (reference sequence). The CDR3 length is 15 residues. V was pared by 5 bases and J by 1 base, with 14 bases between. The CDR3 DNA reads as TGTGCCAGCAGCATTGCGGGGGTACCGAACACTGAAGCTTTCTTT. It is translated as CASSIAGVPNTEAFF.

V is TRBV21-1 and J is TRBJ1-6. TRBV21-1 counts as a pseudogene. There are 18 residues in the CDR3. The DNA of the CDR3 is TGTGCCAGCAGCAAAGCGAGCCACCTTAACCACTATAATTCACCCCTCCACTTT. Translating gives CASSKASHLNHYNSPLHF.

The chain is built from TRBV5-1 and TRBJ2-1; 10 bases agree with TRBD2. V lost 2 bases and J lost 3; bases outside the gene matches: 2. This CDR3 region has 15 residues. CDR1 and CDR2 (germline): SGHRS, YFSETQ. CDR3: CASSLSGGDYNEQFF. The CDR3 DNA reads TGCGCCAGCAGCTTAAGCGGGGGGGACTACAATGAGCAGTTCTTC. Together with reference TRBV5-1 and TRBJ2-1, the CDR3 gives the full variable domain: KAGVTQTPRYLIKTRGQQVTLSCSPISGHRSVSWYQQTPGQGLQFLFEYFSETQRNKGNFPGRFSGRQFSNSRSEMNVSTLELGDSALYLCASSLSGGDYNEQFFGPGTRLTVL.

The chain uses TRBV27 and TRBJ1-2; D might be TRBD1 (5 bases). Trimming took off 3 bases at V and 8 bases at J, with 16 bases between the two ends. This CDR3 comprises 14 residues. The germline V gene encodes CDR1 MNHEY and CDR2 SMNVEV (reference sequence). Here the CDR3 reads CASSFFGRAPGYTF. The CDR3 DNA follows: TGTGCCAGCAGTTTCTTCGGCAGGGCCCCCGGCTACACCTTC.

The chain uses TRBV10-3 and TRBJ2-7, with 7 bases fitting TRBD1. In germline, CDR1 is ENHRY, CDR2 SYGVKD. This CDR3 is built from 12 residues. After removal of 4 bases from V and 7 bases from J, the junction contained 4 bases not matched to a gene. DNA for the CDR3: TGTGCCATCAGTGTTACAGGGGATGAGCAGTACGTC. Protein sequence: CAISVTGDEQYV.

The rearrangement joins TRBV19 to TRBJ1-5; the D gene is possibly TRBD1 (5 bases). Germline V gives CDR1 LNHDA, CDR2 SQIVND (reference sequence). The CDR3 sequence is 15 residues long. The V and J ends lost 3 bases and 1 base respectively, with 10 bases between them. CDR3 protein: CASSMGRVSNQPQHF. DNA for the CDR3: TGTGCCAGTAGTATGGGCAGGGTAAGCAATCAGCCCCAGCATTTT.